One and the same sample provided the 30 T cell receptor beta chains below, sequenced in a study of patients and donors after allogeneic stem cell transplantation. TCRdb ran MiXCR on the RT-PCR reads and lists one entry per CDR3 protein. This table has 150,000 to 200,000 distinct CDR3 sequences, roughly 31% appearing once. The sample taken for sequencing was blood, either unsorted or a sorted T cell fraction (not recorded which). These receptors were taken from a human donor who was either an allogeneic HSCT recipient or a stem cell or donor lymphocyte infusion donor (not recorded which). It is not recorded whose cells these are; they may come from a transplant donor.

A single count supports this clonotype. The rearrangement joins TRBV20-1 to TRBJ2-7, with 7 bases aligning to TRBD2. Germline CDR1 DFQATT, CDR2 SNEGSKA (reference sequence). The CDR3 has 14 residues. V was clipped by 0 bases and J by 5 bases; unmatched bases: 7. This chain's CDR3 is CSAREGAGAHEQYF. CDR3 bases: TGCAGTGCTAGAGAAGGGGCGGGAGCCCACGAGCAGTACTTC.

This clonotype has only a few counts. This chain links TRBV15 with TRBJ2-3, with D unclear. The ends were cut back, 1 base at V and 5 bases at J, with 4 bases in the middle. The V gene's germline CDR1 is LNHNV and CDR2 YYDKDF (reference sequence). The CDR3 length is 12 residues. This chain's CDR3 is CATSRVGDTQYF. For the CDR3, the DNA is TGTGCCACCAGCAGAGTGGGAGATACGCAGTATTTT.

The J gene is TRBJ2-6, the V gene TRBV21-1. TRBV21-1 is deemed a pseudogene. This CDR3 region has 13 residues. The CDR3 nucleotides are TGTGCCAGCAGGCCCCTGGGTGCCAACGTCCTGACTTTC. This gives the protein CASRPLGANVLTF.

The chain's CDR3 is CASSQRFVTQYF. CDR3 DNA: TGTGCCAGCAGTCAACGTTTCGTGACGCAGTATTTT. The chain links TRBV6-2 or TRBV6-3 to TRBJ2-3, with D uncertain. Germline V gives CDR1 MNHEY, CDR2 SVGEGT. V gave up 5 bases and J gave up 9 bases, with 12 bases separating them. The CDR3 has 12 amino acids.

The chain couples TRBV5-1 to TRBJ2-7; perhaps TRBD1 as D (5 bases). V was trimmed by 0 bases and J by 2 bases, leaving 9 bases between them. CDR1 is SGHRS, CDR2 YFSETQ, per germline. The CDR3 is 14 amino acids. The chain's CDR3 is CASSLAGNPYEQYF. DNA for the CDR3: TGCGCCAGCAGCTTGGCAGGGAACCCCTACGAGCAGTACTTC.

This clonotype was seen a handful of times. The rearrangement links TRBV28 to TRBJ2-7; no definite D call. With 6 bases removed from V and 4 bases from J, the gap between germline ends came to 13 bases. CDR3 size: 13 residues. CDR1 MDHEN and CDR2 SYDVKM come from the germline V gene. The CDR3 DNA reads as TGTGCCAGCAGCCCGACCCCGACTTACGAGCAGTACTTC. Encoded protein: CASSPTPTYEQYF.

The sample holds a few counts of this clonotype. The J gene is TRBJ2-7, the V gene TRBV29-1; 9 bases map to TRBD1. The germline V gene encodes CDR1 SQVTM and CDR2 ANQGSEA. The CDR3 runs 16 residues. V gave up 3 bases and J gave up 2 bases; unmatched junction bases: 11. The CDR3 DNA reads TGCAGCGTTGACAACCAGGGACAGGGAAGGCCCTACGAGCAGTACTTC. Its protein product is CSVDNQGQGRPYEQYF.

This clonotype was found a few times. This may be a read error: a much more frequent sequence differs by one nucleotide. The rearrangement uses TRBV28 and TRBJ1-5, with D uncertain. The CDR3 is 13 residues long. V was trimmed by 3 bases and J by 3 bases, leaving 6 bases between them. The germline V gene encodes CDR1 MDHEN and CDR2 SYDVKM. For the CDR3, the DNA is TGTGCCAGCAGTTTCGGCACCAATCAGCCCCAGCATTTT. Residues: CASSFGTNQPQHF.

The sample holds a few counts of this clonotype. The chain is built from TRBV6-1 and TRBJ1-3, with D possibly being TRBD1 (5 bases). CDR3 length equals 15 residues. Germline CDR1 and CDR2: MNHNS and SASEGT. V gave up 1 base and J gave up 6 bases, with 13 bases separating them. DNA for the CDR3: TGTGCCAGCAGTGAAGTCCAGGGTTGGGAAAACACCATATATTTT. Amino acid sequence: CASSEVQGWENTIYF.

This clonotype was recorded once. The chain recombines TRBV5-8 with TRBJ1-2; 12 nucleotides agree with TRBD1. Germline values: CDR1 SGHTS, CDR2 YDEGEE. After removal of 1 base from V and 8 bases from J, the junction contained 15 bases not matched to a gene. This CDR3 has 18 amino acids. The CDR3 reads CASSLRGTGGPKTGGYTF. CDR3 bases: TGTGCCAGCAGCTTGCGAGGGACAGGGGGCCCTAAGACGGGCGGCTACACCTTC.

The chain has TRBV6-1 and TRBJ1-2; no clear D gene. Trimming removed 7 bases at V and 3 bases at J, with 9 bases between. The germline CDR1 and CDR2 sequences are MNHNS and SASEGT. The CDR3 loop spans 12 amino acids. CDR3 sequence (DNA): TGTGCCAGCACCGATGGGTACTATGGCTACACCTTC. This sequence encodes CASTDGYYGYTF.

This clonotype has a handful of counts. This chain connects TRBV4-3 to TRBJ1-3; D ambiguous. Germline CDR1 reads LGHNA; CDR2 reads YSLEER. The V gene lost 0 bases and the J gene lost 0 bases, with 18 bases spanning the gap. This CDR3 has 19 residues. The CDR3 reads CASSQEGQFGYSSGNTIYF. The CDR3 DNA sequence: TGCGCCAGCAGCCAAGAAGGGCAGTTCGGCTACAGCTCTGGAAACACCATATATTTT.

This clonotype showed up many times. The rearrangement links TRBV12-3 or TRBV12-4 to TRBJ1-2; perhaps TRBD1 as D (6 bases). The CDR3 has 14 amino acids. V lost 5 bases to trimming and J lost 6 bases, with 16 bases between them. CDR3 in amino acids: CASSQQGLADGYTF. The CDR3 DNA follows: TGTGCCAGCAGTCAACAGGGCCTGGCCGATGGCTACACCTTC.

The rearrangement links TRBV28 to TRBJ1-1; D call uncertain. Trimming took off 6 bases at V and 5 bases at J, with 16 bases between the two ends. This CDR3 region has 14 residues. Germline CDR1 and CDR2: MDHEN and SYDVKM. CDR3 bases: TGTGCCAGCAGCTCCCCGGGTGGGGAGACTGAAGCTTTCTTT. It encodes CASSSPGGETEAFF.

Only a few counts were recorded for this clonotype. The gene calls are TRBV4-2 and TRBJ1-2, with 7 bases identical to TRBD1. The V and J ends lost 1 base and 4 bases, in that order; junction bases with no gene match: 6. The germline CDR1 and CDR2 sequences are LGHNA and YNFKEQ. The CDR3 runs 15 residues. CDR3 coding DNA: TGTGCCAGCAGCCAAGGGCAGGGGGACCGCTATGGCTACACCTTC. Amino acids: CASSQGQGDRYGYTF.

V gene TRBV7-9 combines with J gene TRBJ1-4, with unresolved D. The germline V gene has CDR1 SEHNR and CDR2 FQNEAQ (reference sequence). Trimming pared 5 bases from V and 8 bases from J, leaving 15 bases between. The CDR3 covers 14 residues. CDR3 sequence reads: CASSLGLAREKLFF. The CDR3 bases are TGTGCCAGCAGCCTCGGACTGGCTCGAGAAAAACTGTTTTTT. The full variable domain, in which reference TRBV7-9 and TRBJ1-4 provide the parts outside the CDR3, is DTGVSQNPRHKITKRGQNVTFRCDPISEHNRLYWYRQTLGQGPEFLTYFQNEAQLEKSRLLSDRFSAERPKGSFSTLEIQRTEQGDSAMYLCASSLGLAREKLFFGSGTQLSVL.

This clonotype has just a few counts. The chain employs TRBV20-1 and TRBJ2-7, with D perhaps being TRBD1 or TRBD2 (5 bases each). CDR1 DFQATT and CDR2 SNEGSKA come from the germline V gene (reference sequence). Trimming left V 2 bases short and J 5 bases short, with 19 bases between. CDR3 length equals 15 residues. CDR3 in DNA: TGCAGTGCTAGAATACCGGGACCAGGGCCCCACGAGCAGTACTTC. It codes for CSARIPGPGPHEQYF.

This chain uses TRBV12-3 or TRBV12-4 with TRBJ2-1, with 12 bases matching TRBD2. Unmatched junction bases numbered 5, after V lost 10 bases and J lost 7 bases. This CDR3 has 13 residues. This CDR3 is CATLAGGQNEQFF. The CDR3 nucleotides read TGTGCCACCCTAGCGGGAGGGCAAAATGAGCAGTTCTTC.

The chain employs TRBV27 and TRBJ2-5; D might be TRBD1 (5 bases). CDR3 length: 14 amino acids. V lost 3 bases, J lost 1 base, and 9 bases lay in between. CDR1 MNHEY and CDR2 SMNVEV come from the germline V gene (reference sequence). The CDR3 region has the DNA TGTGCCAGCAGTTTTCAGGGATTCCAAGAGACCCAGTACTTC. Its translation: CASSFQGFQETQYF.

This clonotype was seen a handful of times. The chain uses TRBV5-4 and TRBJ2-1; no firm D call. The germline CDR1 and CDR2 sequences are SGHNT and YYREEE (reference sequence). The ends were cut back, 0 bases at V and 9 bases at J, with 7 bases in the middle. The CDR3 is 12 residues long. CDR3 in amino acids: CASSLGRLEQFF. The CDR3, as DNA: TGTGCCAGCAGCTTGGGGCGCCTTGAGCAGTTCTTC.

This clonotype was found a few times. V usage is TRBV29-1 and J usage is TRBJ2-2; weak D call: TRBD2 (5 bases). From germline, CDR1 is SQVTM and CDR2 ANQGSEA. The CDR3 length is 15 residues. V lost 7 bases, J lost 5 bases, and 20 bases lay in between. The CDR3 here is CSAKDWVFGTGELFF. The DNA of the CDR3 is TGCAGCGCCAAGGACTGGGTGTTTGGGACCGGGGAGCTGTTTTTT.

V and J are TRBV6-2 or TRBV6-3 and TRBJ2-3; D is perhaps TRBD1 or TRBD2 (5 bases each). This CDR3 comprises 14 residues. Trimming took off 8 bases at V and 1 base at J, with 13 bases between the two ends. Germline values: CDR1 MNHEY, CDR2 SVGEGT. CDR3 loop: CASVERGGTDTQYF. The CDR3 DNA is TGTGCCAGCGTCGAACGAGGGGGCACAGATACGCAGTATTTT.

V gene TRBV20-1 combines with J gene TRBJ2-1; 7 nucleotides line up with TRBD2. J gave up 3 bases and V 3 bases, and 5 bases lay outside the gene matches. Germline V CDR1 and CDR2: DFQATT, SNEGSKA (reference sequence). This CDR3 comprises 14 residues. In DNA, the CDR3 is TGCAGTGCTAGGGGGGGGACGCTCTACAATGAGCAGTTCTTC. The encoded protein is CSARGGTLYNEQFF.

J is TRBJ2-2 and V is TRBV5-4; D is ambiguous. The CDR3 sequence is 13 residues long. Germline V CDR1 and CDR2: SGHNT, YYREEE (reference sequence). Trimming cost V 0 bases and J 9 bases, with 9 bases left between them. The CDR3: CASSLAAGWELFF. In DNA form, the CDR3 reads TGTGCCAGCAGCTTGGCGGCAGGCTGGGAGCTGTTTTTT.

This clonotype was detected only a few times. The chain recombines TRBV3-1 with TRBJ2-5, with D possibly being TRBD2 (7 bases). The length of the CDR3 is 16 residues. The V gene lost 5 bases and the J gene lost 2 bases, with 18 bases spanning the gap. Germline CDR1 LGHDT, CDR2 YNNKEL (reference sequence). CDR3 nucleotides: TGTGCCAGCAGCGGGGGGGCGGTAGCCAATCAAGAGACCCAGTACTTC. Its protein product is CASSGGAVANQETQYF.

This clonotype showed up just a few times. V gene TRBV20-1 combines with J gene TRBJ1-4; 7 bases align to TRBD1. This CDR3 contains 12 residues. Germline V lookup: CDR1 DFQATT, CDR2 SNEGSKA (reference sequence). After removal of 5 bases from V and 8 bases from J, the junction contained 5 bases not matched to a gene. Here the CDR3 DNA reads TGCAGTGCTCGGACAGGCGGAGAAAAACTGTTTTTT. This encodes CSARTGGEKLFF.

There are a few counts of this clonotype. The chain links TRBV20-1 to TRBJ1-5; D may be TRBD1 (6 bases). The CDR3 loop spans 14 amino acids. CDR1 DFQATT and CDR2 SNEGSKA come from the germline V gene (reference sequence). Trimming removed 3 bases from V and 7 bases from J, with 16 bases in between. The CDR3 region is CSARSPSGDQPQHF. CDR3 nucleotides: TGCAGTGCTAGGTCCCCATCAGGGGACCAGCCCCAGCATTTT.

The rearrangement uses TRBV7-9 and TRBJ2-7; 10 bases map to TRBD2. This CDR3 region has 15 residues. CDR1 and CDR2 (germline): SEHNR, FQNEAQ (reference sequence). The V gene end was trimmed by 1 base and the J gene end by 7 bases; junction bases not matched to a gene: 7. The CDR3 here is CASSLDLLAGAEQYF. The CDR3 DNA reads TGTGCCAGCAGCTTAGATCTTCTAGCGGGAGCAGAGCAGTACTTC.

This chain links TRBV29-1 with TRBJ2-7; TRBD1 matches at 8 bases. The length of the CDR3 is 14 residues. The junction had 10 bases not matched to a gene; V was cut back by 6 bases and J by 3 bases. CDR1 is SQVTM and CDR2 is ANQGSEA in the germline V gene. CDR3 DNA: TGCAGCGTCGATTCGACAGGGGCAGGCTACGAGCAGTACTTC. Its translation is CSVDSTGAGYEQYF.

The genes are TRBV6-5 and TRBJ2-5; 7 bases map to TRBD1. V shed 6 bases, J shed 5 bases, and the junction held 6 bases outside the gene matches. Germline values: CDR1 MNHEY, CDR2 SVGAGI. The CDR3 extends over 13 amino acids. The CDR3 DNA is TGTGCCAGCAGCCAGGGACAGCACGAGACCCAGTACTTC. Amino acids: CASSQGQHETQYF.